Shown below are 14 T cell receptor beta chains from a single sample sequenced in a study of blood T cell repertoires in COVID-19 (dated by TCRdb to 2020 to 2021). Library method: the immunoSEQ multiplex PCR assay. In its TCRdb copy, this immuneACCESS table keeps in-frame sequences only and misses some clones. Where compared with another copy, unresolved V genes explain less than half of these, and the others have no known cause. The sample table lists about 14,000 clones, 65% to 90% of them with a count of one. The ten largest clonotypes hold approximately 28% of the sample. The source material was peripheral blood. These receptors all come from a woman between 50 and 59 years old with active or convalescent COVID-19.

DNA for the CDR3: TGTGCCAGCTCACGCGAAATCTCTGGGGCCAACGTCCTGACTTTC. Protein: CASSREISGANVLTF. This chain connects TRBV18 to TRBJ2-6, with D uncertain. The V gene lost 4 bases and the J gene lost 0 bases, with 7 bases spanning the gap. The CDR3 consists of 15 residues. Per germline, CDR1 KGHSH and CDR2 LQKENI.

The CDR3 loop is CATSRSWTSEAFF. CDR3 DNA: TGTGCCACCAGCAGGTCTTGGACAAGCGAAGCTTTCTTT. The chain combines TRBV15 with TRBJ1-1; tentative D call: TRBD1 (5 bases). Germline assignment: CDR1 LNHNV and CDR2 YYDKDF (reference sequence). The V end was cut by 3 bases, the J end by 8 bases, with 13 bases between. This CDR3 is built from 13 residues.

V usage is TRBV7-8 and J usage is TRBJ1-1, with D possibly being TRBD1 (5 bases). The CDR3 consists of 13 residues. The germline gives CDR1 SGHVS, CDR2 FQNEAQ. V was clipped by 3 bases and J by 3 bases, with 8 bases between them. The CDR3 bases are TGTGCCAGCAGCTTTCCAGGGTACACTGAAGCTTTCTTT. Its protein product is CASSFPGYTEAFF.

The chain recombines TRBV6-1 with TRBJ1-4, with a weak D call TRBD1 (5 bases). Trimming removed 3 bases at V and 0 bases at J, with 8 bases between. Germline V gives CDR1 MNHNS, CDR2 SASEGT. The CDR3 has 15 residues. The CDR3 bases are TGTGCCAGCAGTGACGACAGCGCAACTAATGAAAAACTGTTTTTT. This translates into CASSDDSATNEKLFF.

This clone appeared once. The V call is TRBV11-2, the J call TRBJ2-5, with 9 bases that match TRBD1. This CDR3 spans 16 amino acids. V dropped 7 bases and J dropped 3; count of bases not matched to a gene: 12. Germline CDR1 is SGHAT and CDR2 is FQNNGV. The CDR3 nucleotides read TGTGCCAGCACCTCCGGGACAGGGAGGTGGGAAGAGACCCAGTACTTC. Protein product: CASTSGTGRWEETQYF.

The chain is built from TRBV27 and TRBJ2-7; 7 bases are a match to TRBD1. With V trimmed by 6 bases and J by 2 bases, 10 bases remained unmatched. The CDR3 totals 15 residues. Germline V gives CDR1 MNHEY, CDR2 SMNVEV (reference sequence). Written as DNA, the CDR3 is TGTGCCAGCAGGCTTTCGACAGGGAACGCCTACGAGCAGTACTTC. It translates to CASRLSTGNAYEQYF.

The J gene is TRBJ1-1, the V gene TRBV11-2; D is unresolved. Looked up from germline, CDR1 is SGHAT and CDR2 is FQNNGV. This CDR3 is 15 amino acids long. With 5 bases removed from V and 5 bases from J, the gap between germline ends came to 18 bases. CDR3 bases: TGTGCCAGCAGCGCCCAAATTTCTCCCGGGACTGAAGCTTTCTTT. As protein: CASSAQISPGTEAFF.

The chain has TRBV14 and TRBJ1-1, with D possibly being TRBD1 (5 bases). The V end was cut by 1 base, the J end by 5 bases, with 17 bases between. The CDR3 is 16 residues long. The V gene's germline CDR1 is SGHDN and CDR2 FVKESK. In DNA form, the CDR3 reads TGTGCCAGCAGCCAAGTAGCATGGGGGGTACGGACTGAAGCTTTCTTT. Protein sequence: CASSQVAWGVRTEAFF.

The V gene is TRBV27, the J gene TRBJ1-5; TRBD1 aligns across 9 bases. CDR1 and CDR2 from the germline V gene are MNHEY and SMNVEV (reference sequence). The CDR3 consists of 16 residues. The V gene end was trimmed by 5 bases and the J gene end by 5 bases; junction bases not matched to a gene: 10. CDR3 nucleotides: TGTGCCAGCAGTCCGACCCGGGACAGGGCAGATCAGCCCCAGCATTTT. Its translation: CASSPTRDRADQPQHF.

This chain uses TRBV11-2 with TRBJ2-3; a possible D gene is TRBD2 (6 bases). The CDR3 spans 16 residues. The V gene's germline CDR1 is SGHAT and CDR2 FQNNGV. V lost 6 bases and J 1 base, leaving 17 bases between the germline ends. The CDR3 nucleotides are TGTGCCAGCAGAACAATGGACTACCGGGGCACAGATACGCAGTATTTT. Protein: CASRTMDYRGTDTQYF. The full variable domain, completed using reference TRBV11-2 and TRBJ2-3, is EAGVAQSPRYKIIEKRQSVAFWCNPISGHATLYWYQQILGQGPKLLIQFQNNGVVDDSQLPKDRFSAERLKGVDSTLKIQPAKLEDSAVYLCASRTMDYRGTDTQYFGPGTRLTVL.

The chain carries TRBV19 and TRBJ2-7; a weak D match, TRBD1 (7 bases). The CDR3 is made up of 15 amino acids. Germline V lookup: CDR1 LNHDA, CDR2 SQIVND (reference sequence). V gave up 2 bases and J gave up 2 bases, with 13 bases separating them. The CDR3 sequence is CASSIKGGQTYEQYF. DNA of the CDR3: TGTGCCAGTAGTATAAAGGGGGGACAGACCTACGAGCAGTACTTC.

The V gene is TRBV9, the J gene TRBJ2-3, with D perhaps TRBD2 (7 bases). V lost 4 bases to trimming and J lost 3 bases, with 21 bases between them. This CDR3 has 17 amino acids. From germline, CDR1 is SGDLS and CDR2 YYNGEE. The CDR3 region has the DNA TGTGCCAGCAGCCCTAGGTCGGGGGGCTTACGTACAGATACGCAGTATTTT. Its protein product is CASSPRSGGLRTDTQYF.

The rearrangement joins TRBV7-6 to TRBJ2-5, with D hard to call. With 1 base removed from V and 5 bases from J, the gap between germline ends came to 5 bases. CDR3 length: 12 residues. Germline values: CDR1 SGHVS, CDR2 FNYEAQ. The CDR3 here is CASSLVVETQYF. CDR3 DNA sequence: TGTGCCAGCAGCTTAGTAGTTGAGACCCAGTACTTC.

A remark on this clone: A read error may account for a junction end that differs from germline. The genes are TRBV12-3 or TRBV12-4 and TRBJ2-1; D unclear. CDR3 length: 13 residues. The CDR3 loop reads CASSLFSSNEQFF. Written as DNA, the CDR3 is TGTGCCAGCAGTTTATTTTCCTCCAATGAGCAGTTCTTC.